This entry lists 5 T cell receptor beta chains sequenced from one sample in a study of tumor-infiltrating lymphocytes in primary liver carcinoma. The investigators made TCR beta cDNA from about 510 ng total RNA, using a constant-region primer. Libraries of TCR beta came from three nested multiplex PCR rounds with slightly modified ARM-PCR. Use of TRBV1-TRBV30 forward primers with a C-beta reverse primer characterized the first two PCR rounds, which lasted ten to eleven cycles each. TCRdb processed the multiplex PCR reads anew with MiXCR; each CDR3 protein has one entry. The sample lists about 350,000 distinct CDR3 sequences, about two thirds occurring once. It was unsorted whole blood that yielded blood RNA, and germline DNA was also extracted. The sequenced material came from peripheral blood. Receptor source: a man in his forties with primary liver carcinoma and hepatitis B virus infection.

The table lists this clonotype with many counts. This rearrangement joins TRBV4-1 to TRBJ2-7, with 8 positions matching TRBD1. Losses at the gene ends were 5 bases for V and 5 bases for J; bases not matched to a gene: 8. The germline gives CDR1 MGHRA, CDR2 YSYEKL. The CDR3 extends over 14 amino acids. CDR3 nucleotides: TGCGCCAGCAGCATTCAGGGGGCCGTCGACGAGCAGTACTTC. As protein: CASSIQGAVDEQYF.

Turning to this clonotype: One junction end does not reproduce the germline sequence, and a read error may be involved. This chain uses TRBV11-2 with TRBJ2-7, with 13 bases lining up with TRBD2. This CDR3 has 15 residues. Germline V gene lookup returns CDR1 SGHAT and CDR2 FQNNGV. CDR3 sequence reads: CASSLTSGRVYGQYF. CDR3 DNA: TGTGCCAGCAGCCTTACTAGCGGGAGGGTCTACGGGCAGTACTTC.

In the case of this clonotype: One end of the junction does not line up with germline, which may come from a read error. The V gene is TRBV6-1, the J gene TRBJ2-1, with TRBD2 matching 7 bases. Per the germline V gene, CDR1 is MNHNS and CDR2 is SASEGT. CDR3 length: 16 amino acids. The CDR3 sequence: CASSYGRGSSGDEHFF. The CDR3 DNA sequence: TGTGCCAGCAGTTATGGGCGGGGGAGTTCCGGGGATGAGCACTTCTTC.

As to this clonotype: A read error may be the cause here, since a much bigger clone is one base away. This chain connects TRBV4-3 to TRBJ1-2; no definite D call. CDR1 LGHNA and CDR2 YSLEER come from the germline V gene. The CDR3 totals 14 residues. The chain's CDR3 is CASRQDTGNYGYTF. The CDR3 nucleotides are TGCGCCAGCAGGCAAGATACCGGGAACTATGGCTACACCTTC.

This clonotype was picked up a small number of times. The chain carries TRBV6-5 and TRBJ2-7, with D unclear. Trimming took off 0 bases at V and 0 bases at J, with 12 bases between the two ends. The germline CDR1 and CDR2 sequences are MNHEY and SVGAGI. This CDR3 comprises 16 residues. DNA for the CDR3: TGTGCCAGCAGTTACTCGGAGTACGAAGTCTCCTACGAGCAGTACTTC. This gives the protein CASSYSEYEVSYEQYF.